The T cell receptor (beta chain) described here comes from a study of response to subunit inactivated influenza vaccine. The V gene lost 7 bases and the J gene lost 10 bases, with 17 bases spanning the gap. CDR1 and CDR2 from the germline V gene are WSHSY and SAAADI. CDR3 length: 13 amino acids. For this clonotype: Its specificity is not known.

General study findings and limits: The authors suggested that few new T cells are recruited per seasonal influenza vaccination.

TCRdb re-derived calls from the RT-PCR reads in MiXCR, one entry per CDR3 protein. This repertoire shows around 710,000 distinct CDR3 sequences, approximately 14% found once; its top ten account for 6.5% to 8.5%. This receptor was identified in a man in his forties or fifties who received an inactivated influenza vaccine. The sample in question was PBMCs from blood, obtained roughly 2 weeks before vaccination. The rearrangement uses TRBV10-2 and TRBJ2-1; either TRBD1 or TRBD2 may supply D (6 bases each). As DNA, the CDR3 is TGCGCCAGCACCCCCCAGGGGAGCGGGGAGCAGTTCTTC. Protein: CASTPQGSGEQFF.